A single sample is the source of the 9 T cell receptor beta chains below, sequenced in a study of blood T cell repertoires in COVID-19. The protocol was immunoSEQ multiplex PCR, while the TCRdb copy is restricted to in-frame clones and leaves out a portion. The table lists 30,000 to 40,000 clones, around 87% of them singletons, with 1.5% to 2% in the top ten. Input material: peripheral blood. The receptors originated from a man in his fifties or sixties with active or convalescent COVID-19.

The V call is TRBV18, the J call TRBJ2-3, with 8 bases aligning to TRBD1. J was trimmed by 1 base and V by 5 bases; bases with no gene match: 5. Germline V lookup: CDR1 KGHSH, CDR2 LQKENI. The CDR3 spans 15 residues. Here the CDR3 reads CASSAPGQGTDTQYF. For the CDR3, the DNA is TGTGCCAGCTCAGCCCCGGGACAGGGCACAGATACGCAGTATTTT.

The J gene is TRBJ2-7, the V gene TRBV5-6; TRBD1 agrees at 11 bases. The CDR3 is made up of 16 amino acids. Germline loops: CDR1 SGHDT, CDR2 YYEEEE. Trimming took 1 base from V and 2 from J; bases not matched to a gene: 5. CDR3 bases: TGTGCCAGCAGCTTGTTTGTGGGACAGGGGGCCTACGAGCAGTACTTC. Amino acid sequence: CASSLFVGQGAYEQYF.

This clone was seen a single time. The gene calls are TRBV7-2 and TRBJ1-2; 7 bases map to TRBD1. The CDR3 has 16 residues. The ends lost 1 base at V and 5 bases at J; junction bases unmatched: 10. Germline assignment: CDR1 SGHTA and CDR2 FQGNSA. CDR3 residues: CASSLEGAVLGYGYTF. DNA of the CDR3: TGTGCCAGCAGCTTAGAGGGGGCAGTACTGGGTTATGGCTACACCTTC.

The chain has TRBV27 and TRBJ2-7; D may be TRBD2 (6 bases). V lost 5 bases to trimming and J lost 0 bases, with 11 bases between them. CDR3 length equals 14 residues. Germline V gene lookup returns CDR1 MNHEY and CDR2 SMNVEV (reference sequence). CDR3: CASSTGLHSYEQYF. The CDR3 bases are TGTGCCAGCAGTACGGGACTGCACTCCTACGAGCAGTACTTC.

This clone was detected only once. The chain carries TRBV5-6 and TRBJ2-3; 15 positions agree with TRBD2. In germline, CDR1 is SGHDT, CDR2 YYEEEE. With V trimmed by 4 bases and J by 7 bases, 4 bases remained unmatched. This CDR3 is built from 15 residues. The CDR3 DNA reads as TGTGCCAGCAGCGGACTAGCGGGAGGGGAAAATACGCAGTATTTT. Translated: CASSGLAGGENTQYF. Full variable domain (outside the CDR3, taken from reference TRBV5-6 and TRBJ2-3): DAGVTQSPTHLIKTRGQQVTLRCSPKSGHDTVSWYQQALGQGPQFIFQYYEEEERQRGNFPDRFSGHQFPNYSSELNVNALLLGDSALYLCASSGLAGGENTQYFGPGTRLTVL.

This chain links TRBV10-3 with TRBJ2-7, with 15 positions matching TRBD2. The V segment lost 6 bases and the J segment 2 bases; nucleotides outside the gene matches: 2. The CDR3 length is 15 residues. Germline V gives CDR1 ENHRY, CDR2 SYGVKD. The CDR3 bases are TGTGCCATCAGCGGACTAGCGGGAGGGACCTACGAGCAGTACTTC. Translation gives CAISGLAGGTYEQYF.

The DNA for the CDR3 is TGTGCCAGCAGTACCGGGACTAGCGGATACAATGAGCAGTTCTTC. Protein: CASSTGTSGYNEQFF. V and J are TRBV6-5 and TRBJ2-1; 11 nucleotides agree with TRBD2. The CDR3 runs 15 residues. V gave up 5 bases and J gave up 4 bases; unmatched junction bases: 4. Germline assignment: CDR1 MNHEY and CDR2 SVGAGI.

The V call is TRBV19, the J call TRBJ1-2; D possibly corresponds to TRBD1 (5 bases). The germline V gene encodes CDR1 LNHDA and CDR2 SQIVND (reference sequence). The CDR3 sequence is 12 residues long. Trimming removed 3 bases from V and 7 bases from J, with 9 bases in between. The CDR3 DNA follows: TGTGCCAGTAGTATGAAGGGGTTTGGCTACACCTTC. Translated, it gives CASSMKGFGYTF.

CDR3 coding DNA: TGTGCCAGCAGCTTCGCCACTGACGGACTAGCCAAAAACATTCAGTACTTC. Translated: CASSFATDGLAKNIQYF. The chain employs TRBV5-6 and TRBJ2-4, with D maybe TRBD2 (5 bases). The V and J ends lost 2 bases and 0 bases respectively, with 15 bases between them. The CDR3 extends over 17 amino acids. The V gene's germline CDR1 is SGHDT and CDR2 YYEEEE.